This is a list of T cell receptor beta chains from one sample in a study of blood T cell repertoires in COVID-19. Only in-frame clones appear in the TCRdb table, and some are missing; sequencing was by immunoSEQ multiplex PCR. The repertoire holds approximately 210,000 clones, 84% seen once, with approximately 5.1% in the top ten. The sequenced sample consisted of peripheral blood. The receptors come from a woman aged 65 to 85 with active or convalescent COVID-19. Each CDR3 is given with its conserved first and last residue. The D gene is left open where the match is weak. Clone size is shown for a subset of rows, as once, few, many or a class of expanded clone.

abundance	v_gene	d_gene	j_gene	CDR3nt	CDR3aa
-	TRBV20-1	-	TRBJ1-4	TGCAGTGCTAGTAAAGTTGGAGTTATTAATGAAAAACTGTTTTTT	CSASKVGVINEKLFF
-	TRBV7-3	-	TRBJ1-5	TGTGCCAGCAGCTCCAACATCGACAGGCGACAGCCCCAGCATTTT	CASSSNIDRRQPQHF
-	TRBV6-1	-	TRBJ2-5	TGTGCCAGCAGTAAAGCGGAGCTTAACCAAGAGACCCAGTACTTC	CASSKAELNQETQYF
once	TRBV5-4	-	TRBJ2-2	TGTGCCAGCAGCGAAGGGGGGGTCGCGAACACCGGGGAGCTGTTTTTT	CASSEGGVANTGELFF
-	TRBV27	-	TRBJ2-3	TGTGCCAGCAGTTGGCGAACTCCGCGGGATACGCAGTATTTT	CASSWRTPRDTQYF
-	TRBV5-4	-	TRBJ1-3	TGTGCCAGCAGCTTCGGGGGGCTTGGCTCTGGAAACACCATATATTTT	CASSFGGLGSGNTIYF
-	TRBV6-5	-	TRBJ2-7	TGTGCCAGCAGCCCCCAGGCAGGTCCCTACGAGCAGTACTTC	CASSPQAGPYEQYF
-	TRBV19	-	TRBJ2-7	TGTGCCAGCCTGGACAGCTCCTACGAGCAGTACTTC	CASLDSSYEQYF
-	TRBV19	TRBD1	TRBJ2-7	TGTGCCAGTAGTACATCCAGGGGGCTCGAGCAGTACTTC	CASSTSRGLEQYF
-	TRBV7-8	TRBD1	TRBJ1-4	TGTGCCAGCAGCTTAGGGGGACAGAGAGGAATTAATGAAAAACTGTTTTTT	CASSLGGQRGINEKLFF
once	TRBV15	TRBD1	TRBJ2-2	TGTGCCACCAGCAGCCTACGGGACAGGTCGAACACCGGGGAGCTGTTTTTT	CATSSLRDRSNTGELFF
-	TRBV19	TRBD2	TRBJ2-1	TGTGCCAGTAGTAGTTGGACTAGCGGGAGCAGGGATGAGCAGTTCTTC	CASSSWTSGSRDEQFF
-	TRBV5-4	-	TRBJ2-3	TGTGCCAGCAGCTTGACGAGTAGCGATACGCAGTATTTT	CASSLTSSDTQYF
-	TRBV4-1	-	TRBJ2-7	TGCGCCAGCAGCCAAGATGAGGGGGGGGACTACGAGCAGTACTTC	CASSQDEGGDYEQYF
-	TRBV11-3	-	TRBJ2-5	TGTGCCAGCAGCTACGGACAGACTCCAAAAGAGACCCAGTACTTC	CASSYGQTPKETQYF
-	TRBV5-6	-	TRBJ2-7	TGTGCCAGCAGCACAACCTACGAGCAGTACTTC	CASSTTYEQYF
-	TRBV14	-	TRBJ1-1	TGTGCCAGCAAAGTGTCGTCCGGGAGCACTGAAGCTTTCTTT	CASKVSSGSTEAFF
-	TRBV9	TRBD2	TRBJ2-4	TGTGCCAGCAGCGTAGCGAAAGCGGGACTAAACATTCAGTACTTC	CASSVAKAGLNIQYF